What follows are 25 T cell receptor beta chains derived from one specimen sequenced in a study of blood T cell repertoires in COVID-19. Produced via immunoSEQ multiplex PCR; TCRdb's table is partial and in-frame only. The table records 60,000 to 70,000 clones, around four fifths of them present only once. What was sequenced was peripheral blood. Every receptor here comes from a human donor in a cohort sampled during active COVID-19.

CDR3 coding DNA: TGTGCCAGCAGCCTGGCCCTCGGGGGGGCAGGCGATACAGATACGCAGTATTTT. Encoded protein: CASSLALGGAGDTDTQYF. The chain employs TRBV7-8 and TRBJ2-3; 8 bases map to TRBD2. With V trimmed by 5 bases and J by 3 bases, 16 bases remained unmatched. The CDR3 is made up of 18 amino acids. Per the germline V gene, CDR1 is SGHVS and CDR2 is FQNEAQ.

The V gene is TRBV7-8, the J gene TRBJ2-1, with 7 bases matching TRBD1. Germline V gene lookup returns CDR1 SGHVS and CDR2 FQNEAQ. The CDR3 length is 14 residues. The junction had 8 bases not matched to a gene; V was cut back by 6 bases and J by 6 bases. The CDR3 region has the DNA TGTGCCAGCAGATCCGACAGGGCCGGCAATGAGCAGTTCTTC. Amino acid sequence: CASRSDRAGNEQFF.

This rearrangement joins TRBV3-1 (or the pseudogene TRBV3-2) to TRBJ2-1, with TRBD1 as a possible D gene (6 bases). There are 16 residues in the CDR3. V lost 1 base and J lost 4, with 14 bases in between. Looked up from germline, CDR1 is LGHDT and CDR2 is YNNKEL (reference sequence). CDR3 region: CASSQGGGSVYNEQFF. CDR3 DNA: TGTGCCAGCAGCCAAGGAGGGGGTTCGGTGTACAATGAGCAGTTCTTC.

The J gene is TRBJ1-5, the V gene TRBV5-6; D perhaps matches TRBD1 (6 bases). The CDR3 has 16 amino acids. The V end was cut by 1 base, the J end by 0 bases, with 11 bases between. Per germline, CDR1 SGHDT and CDR2 YYEEEE. CDR3 region: CASSLQGRYSNQPQHF. The CDR3 bases are TGTGCCAGCAGCTTGCAGGGGCGATATAGCAATCAGCCCCAGCATTTT.

This chain joins TRBV19 and TRBJ1-1; possibly TRBD1 for D (6 bases). Trimming stripped 6 bases from V and 5 bases from J, with 10 bases between. CDR1 LNHDA and CDR2 SQIVND come from the germline V gene (reference sequence). The CDR3 spans 12 residues. DNA for the CDR3: TGTGCCAGTAGCACAGGGTATACTGAAGCTTTCTTT. This codes for CASSTGYTEAFF.

This clone was seen only once. The chain uses TRBV5-1 and TRBJ2-3, with TRBD1 as a possible D gene (6 bases). The CDR3 is made up of 14 amino acids. V was trimmed by 7 bases and J by 0 bases, leaving 12 bases between them. Germline-derived CDR1 and CDR2 are SGHRS and YFSETQ. In DNA form, the CDR3 reads TGCGCCAGCGGCCAGGGGTCTAGCACAGATACGCAGTATTTT. It encodes CASGQGSSTDTQYF.

The CDR3 DNA follows: TGTGCCAGCAGTTTCGGGACAGGGGGTAGCTATGGCTACACCTTC. This translates into CASSFGTGGSYGYTF. This chain uses TRBV27 with TRBJ1-2; 11 nucleotides agree with TRBD1. The CDR3 spans 15 residues. Germline CDR1 is MNHEY and CDR2 is SMNVEV (reference sequence). J gave up 4 bases and V 3 bases, and 4 bases lay outside the gene matches.

V is TRBV11-2 and J is TRBJ2-4; 9 nucleotides line up with TRBD2. The germline V gene has CDR1 SGHAT and CDR2 FQNNGV. CDR3 length: 15 amino acids. V was pared by 0 bases and J by 13 bases, with 10 bases of the junction left unmatched. The CDR3 sequence: CASSLDHGRGGFQYF. In DNA form, the CDR3 reads TGTGCCAGCAGCTTAGACCATGGGCGGGGGGGCTTCCAGTACTTC.

The rearrangement uses TRBV19 and TRBJ2-3; 8 bases map to TRBD2. This CDR3 spans 14 amino acids. V shed 5 bases, J shed 5 bases, and the junction held 6 bases outside the gene matches. Germline CDR1 and CDR2: LNHDA and SQIVND (reference sequence). CDR3 sequence (DNA): TGTGCCAGTAGTTTCATAGCGGGGAGAGATACGCAGTATTTT. It specifies CASSFIAGRDTQYF.

The chain is built from TRBV24-1 and TRBJ2-2, with TRBD1 matching over 9 bases. The CDR3 is 16 amino acids. CDR1 and CDR2 from the germline V gene are KGHDR and SFDVKD. Trimming cost V 2 bases and J 3 bases; bases outside gene matches: 3. The CDR3: CATSDWGTGHTGELFF. DNA for the CDR3: TGTGCCACCAGTGATTGGGGGACAGGGCACACCGGGGAGCTGTTTTTT.

The chain recombines TRBV30 with TRBJ1-1, with 7 positions matching TRBD1. Unmatched junction bases numbered 7, after V lost 8 bases and J lost 1 base. This CDR3 region has 13 residues. Per germline, CDR1 GTSNPN and CDR2 SVGIG (reference sequence). This CDR3 reads CARSGTANTEAFF. In DNA, the CDR3 is TGTGCCCGGTCTGGGACAGCGAACACTGAAGCTTTCTTT. Looking up the rest from reference TRBV30 and TRBJ1-1 gives the full variable domain: SQTIHQWPATLVQPVGSPLSLECTVEGTSNPNLYWYRQAAGRGLQLLFYSVGIGQISSEVPQNLSASRPQDRQFILSSKKLLLSDSGFYLCARSGTANTEAFFGQGTRLTVV.

This chain connects TRBV6-2 or TRBV6-3 to TRBJ1-1, with 7 bases matching TRBD1. This CDR3 comprises 15 residues. V was clipped by 5 bases and J by 4 bases; unmatched bases: 10. Germline CDR1 reads MNHEY; CDR2 reads SVGEGT. Written as DNA, the CDR3 is TGTGCCAGCAGTCCAGGGGGGTACGGGGTCACTGAAGCTTTCTTT. As protein: CASSPGGYGVTEAFF.

The chain carries TRBV28 and TRBJ2-5; no clear D gene. Germline lookup yields CDR1 MDHEN and CDR2 SYDVKM. The CDR3 loop spans 11 amino acids. V was trimmed by 7 bases and J by 0 bases, leaving 3 bases between them. The CDR3 spells CASTYQETQYF. CDR3 nucleotide sequence: TGTGCCAGCACCTACCAAGAGACCCAGTACTTC.

This clone is a singleton in its sample. V usage is TRBV5-8 and J usage is TRBJ1-2, with a weak D call TRBD1 (5 bases). Per germline, CDR1 SGHTS and CDR2 YDEGEE. The CDR3 extends over 15 amino acids. The V gene lost 6 bases and the J gene lost 4 bases, with 19 bases spanning the gap. CDR3 protein: CASKIRAGGLYGYTF. CDR3 DNA: TGTGCCAGCAAAATTCGCGCGGGGGGACTCTATGGCTACACCTTC.

The rearrangement joins TRBV12-3 or TRBV12-4 to TRBJ1-1; the D gene is possibly TRBD1 (6 bases). Deletions cut 5 bases from V and 10 bases from J, with 14 bases between. The CDR3 loop spans 12 amino acids. DNA of the CDR3: TGTGCCAGCAGTCAGGGGCCCTTGGCAGCTTTCTTT. Amino acid sequence: CASSQGPLAAFF.

This chain joins TRBV7-9 and TRBJ2-5; 11 positions match TRBD2. The CDR3 extends over 18 amino acids. Germline V gene lookup returns CDR1 SEHNR and CDR2 FQNEAQ (reference sequence). The ends lost 3 bases at V and 4 bases at J; junction bases unmatched: 13. This CDR3 reads CASSLGLAGGPRGETQYF. DNA of the CDR3: TGTGCCAGCAGCTTGGGCCTAGCGGGGGGCCCCCGAGGAGAGACCCAGTACTTC.

The chain couples TRBV5-1 to TRBJ2-5, with 8 nucleotides matching TRBD2. Trimming removed 3 bases from V and 3 bases from J; junction bases left unmatched: 7. Germline V CDR1 and CDR2: SGHRS, YFSETQ. The length of the CDR3 is 15 residues. The CDR3 nucleotides are TGCGCCAGCAGCTCGAGCGTAGCGGGGAAAGAGACCCAGTACTTC. It codes for CASSSSVAGKETQYF.

This clone was detected ten times or more. The chain recombines TRBV7-2 with TRBJ2-7; TRBD1 might be the D (5 bases). V lost 4 bases and J lost 4, with 11 bases in between. CDR1 and CDR2 (germline): SGHTA, FQGNSA. CDR3 length equals 13 residues. The CDR3 spells CASSYTRVYEQYF. CDR3 coding DNA: TGTGCCAGCAGCTACACCAGGGTTTACGAGCAGTACTTC.

The CDR3 is CASSLIRAGGLTDTQYF. The CDR3, as DNA: TGTGCCAGCAGCTTAATCCGGGCGGGGGGGCTCACAGATACGCAGTATTTT. V and J are TRBV7-6 and TRBJ2-3; TRBD2 aligns across 9 bases. CDR3 size: 17 residues. V lost 2 bases to trimming and J lost 2 bases; unmatched junction nucleotides: 8. CDR1 and CDR2 (germline): SGHVS, FNYEAQ.

The gene calls are TRBV7-3 and TRBJ1-6; no definite D call. V lost 5 bases and J lost 7, with 9 bases in between. The CDR3 is made up of 13 amino acids. The V gene's germline CDR1 is SGHTA and CDR2 FQGTGA. The CDR3 spells CASSPGWNSPLHF. In DNA form, the CDR3 reads TGTGCCAGCAGCCCGGGGTGGAATTCACCCCTCCACTTT.

This chain joins TRBV7-2 and TRBJ1-2; 7 bases are shared with TRBD1. V was clipped by 3 bases and J by 8 bases; unmatched bases: 6. The germline CDR1 and CDR2 sequences are SGHTA and FQGNSA. The CDR3 covers 13 residues. The CDR3 bases are TGTGCCAGCAGCTTGGAGGGGGCGCGCGGCTACACCTTC. This sequence encodes CASSLEGARGYTF.

The V call is TRBV14, the J call TRBJ1-1; 7 nucleotides match TRBD1. J lost 1 base, V lost 4 bases, and 6 bases had no gene match. Germline V gene lookup returns CDR1 SGHDN and CDR2 FVKESK. CDR3 length equals 15 residues. CDR3 in DNA: TGTGCCAGCAGCCTCTGGACAGGTACGAACACTGAAGCTTTCTTT. Translating it yields CASSLWTGTNTEAFF.

The rearrangement joins TRBV7-6 to TRBJ2-2; 8 bases align to TRBD1. The J segment lost 0 bases and the V segment lost 3 bases, leaving 0 bases of the junction unmatched. The germline V gene encodes CDR1 SGHVS and CDR2 FNYEAQ. This CDR3 spans 15 amino acids. CDR3 DNA: TGTGCCAGCAGCTTCAGGGGGCCGAACACCGGGGAGCTGTTTTTT. This encodes CASSFRGPNTGELFF.

This clone was counted between two and nine times. This chain connects TRBV6-6 to TRBJ1-2; D perhaps matches TRBD1 (6 bases). Trimming shortened V by 7 bases and J by 8 bases, and 20 bases separated the two germline ends. The CDR3 consists of 14 residues. Germline values: CDR1 MNHNY, CDR2 SVGAGI (reference sequence). CDR3 sequence: CASTLAGAAGGYTF. The CDR3 DNA sequence: TGTGCCAGCACCCTGGCGGGGGCGGCAGGGGGCTACACCTTC.

The CDR3 DNA follows: TGTGCCAGCAGCCGACTCTTTCCGATCGGGACTAGCGGGGGGGACTCCTACGAGCAGTACTTC. It codes for CASSRLFPIGTSGGDSYEQYF. The chain couples TRBV3-1 (or the pseudogene TRBV3-2) to TRBJ2-7; TRBD2 aligns across 16 bases. V was clipped by 4 bases and J by 0 bases; unmatched bases: 15. This CDR3 spans 21 amino acids. CDR1 and CDR2 from the germline V gene are LGHDT and YNNKEL (reference sequence).